This is a list of T cell receptor beta chains from one sample in a study of cytomegalovirus exposure and HLA in healthy donors. Libraries were prepared by immunoSEQ multiplex PCR; TCRdb keeps only in-frame clonotypes and omits some of them. Found here are around 150,000 clones, about 75% of them singletons; the top ten hold around 11%. Material for sequencing was PBMCs. The receptors originated from a man aged 18 to 35 in good health and CMV-seropositive. Both conserved end residues are part of each CDR3. D genes are given only for firm matches. The size of a clone is reported for some rows only, either as once, few or many, or as a class for expanded clones.

TRBV19	.	TRBJ1-5	.	TGTGCCAGTACAATGGGGGGGAAGCCCCAGCATTTT	CASTMGGKPQHF
TRBV7-3	.	TRBJ2-1	.	TGTGCCAGCAGCTTAACCGGGAGTGACAATGAGCAGTTCTTC	CASSLTGSDNEQFF
TRBV19	.	TRBJ1-5	.	TGTGCCAGTAGTATAATGGGGCAGTATAGCAATCAGCCCCAGCATTTT	CASSIMGQYSNQPQHF
TRBV5-1	.	TRBJ1-1	.	TGCGCCAGCAAGTTGACGGGTGAAGCTTTCTTT	CASKLTGEAFF
TRBV28	.	TRBJ2-1	.	TGTGCCAGCAGTAAGGGGTATGAGCAGTTCTTC	CASSKGYEQFF
TRBV4-1	.	TRBJ2-1	.	TGCGCCAGCAGCCAACAGAACAATGAGCAGTTCTTC	CASSQQNNEQFF
TRBV6-1	.	TRBJ1-5	.	TGTGCCAGCAGTGTAATAGGGGATCAGCCCCAGCATTTT	CASSVIGDQPQHF
TRBV28	.	TRBJ2-7	TRBD2	TGTGCGGGCGGGGGGCTAAGCGAGCAGTACTTC	CAGGGLSEQYF
TRBV5-6	.	TRBJ2-3	TRBD2	TGTGCCAGCAGCTTGGCCGTGGGGGGGGCAGATACGCAGTATTTT	CASSLAVGGADTQYF
TRBV11-2	once	TRBJ1-1	.	TGTGCCAGCACCCACTCGGTGAACACTGAAGCTTTCTTT	CASTHSVNTEAFF
TRBV30	.	TRBJ2-7	TRBD1	TGTGCCTGGAGTGGGAGGACAGGGGGCATCGACGAGCAGTACTTC	CAWSGRTGGIDEQYF
TRBV28	few	TRBJ2-5	TRBD2	TGTGCCAGCACCGAAGGGTCAGTAGCGGGAGGAGGGGCCATGGAGACCCAGTACTTC	CASTEGSVAGGGAMETQYF
TRBV5-1	.	TRBJ1-1	.	TGCGCCAGCAGCTTAGACAACAGGGTTGGCACTGAAGCTTTCTTT	CASSLDNRVGTEAFF
TRBV4-1	once	TRBJ2-2	.	TGCGCCAGCAGCCAAGAGTCGTTCGGGGGAACCGGGGAGCTGTTTTTT	CASSQESFGGTGELFF
TRBV30	once	TRBJ2-7	.	TGTGCCTGGAGTGTAGGGGGGGCGCTTCCCGAGCAGTACTTC	CAWSVGGALPEQYF
TRBV5-1	.	TRBJ2-1	TRBD2	TGCGCCAGCAGCTTGGCGGGACTAGCGGGAGTAGCGATCTTC	CASSLAGLAGVAIF
TRBV4-1	.	TRBJ2-1	TRBD1	TGCGCCAGCAGCCAAGACGGACAGGGGTTTAATGAGCAGTTCTTC	CASSQDGQGFNEQFF
TRBV18	.	TRBJ2-1	TRBD2	TGTGCCAGCTCACCGACTAGCGGGTCCTACAATGAGCAGTTCTTC	CASSPTSGSYNEQFF
TRBV30	.	TRBJ2-1	TRBD1	TGTGCCTGGAGTGTAGGGTCCCCGGGACAGTTTTACAATGAGCAGTTCTTC	CAWSVGSPGQFYNEQFF
TRBV28	.	TRBJ2-3	TRBD2	TGTGCCAGCGAACGCCGGGGCGGGAGCCCCACGCAGTATTTT	CASERRGGSPTQYF
TRBV6-6	.	TRBJ1-1	.	TGTGCCAGCAGTTACTCGAGGGCAGCCACTGAAGCTTTCTTT	CASSYSRAATEAFF
TRBV18	.	TRBJ1-4	.	TGTGCCAGCTTACTAGACAGGACGAAGGAAAAACTGTTTTTT	CASLLDRTKEKLFF
TRBV7-2	.	TRBJ2-7	.	TGTGCCAGCAGCTTAAGTGTTCAGGTTTCCGCCTACGAGCAGTACTTC	CASSLSVQVSAYEQYF
TRBV5-8	.	TRBJ1-3	.	TGTGCCAGCAGCCTAACAGGGATCGGAAACACCATATATTTT	CASSLTGIGNTIYF
TRBV15	few	TRBJ1-4	TRBD1	TGTGCCACCAGCAGGGACAGGTTTAATGAAAAACTGTTTTTT	CATSRDRFNEKLFF
TRBV7-3	.	TRBJ2-1	TRBD2	TGTGCCAGCAGCTTAATAGGCAGCGGGAGGGCCCCCTACAATGAGCAGTTCTTC	CASSLIGSGRAPYNEQFF
TRBV6-5	.	TRBJ2-7	TRBD1	TGTGCCAGCAGCCCCGTGGCAGGGGGTTTGGAGGAGCAGTACTTC	CASSPVAGGLEEQYF
TRBV13	.	TRBJ1-1	TRBD1	TGTGCCAGCAGCTCGACAGGGCCCACTGAAGCTTTCTTT	CASSSTGPTEAFF
TRBV21-1	few	TRBJ2-1	.	TGTGATCCGGGAACCTCCTACAATGAGCAGTTCTTC	CDPGTSYNEQFF
TRBV5-6	.	TRBJ2-7	TRBD1	TGTGCCAGCCGGGAGACAGGGGAGCGGTACGAGCAGTACTTC	CASRETGERYEQYF
TRBV7-2	.	TRBJ2-3	.	TGTGCCAGCAGCCCTGACTGGGGCACAGATACGCAGTATTTT	CASSPDWGTDTQYF
TRBV9	.	TRBJ2-5	TRBD1	TGTGCCAGCAGCCCCAGGACAGGGGGCGAAGAGACCCAGTACTTC	CASSPRTGGEETQYF
TRBV2	.	TRBJ1-3	TRBD1	TGTGCCAGCAGACGACATATGGGACAGGGGGACACCATATATTTT	CASRRHMGQGDTIYF
TRBV7-7	.	TRBJ2-2	TRBD1	TGTGCCAGCAGCCCGGGGACAGGGCGGACCGGGGAGCTGTTTTTT	CASSPGTGRTGELFF
TRBV7-7	few	TRBJ2-5	TRBD2	TGTGCCAGCAGCTCGGGACTAGCTCCGGAGACCCAGTACTTC	CASSSGLAPETQYF
TRBV28	.	TRBJ1-5	.	TGTGCCAGCATGGCAGGGGCCTACATTCAGCCCCAGCATTTT	CASMAGAYIQPQHF
TRBV6-1	.	TRBJ1-5	.	TGTGCCAGCAGCACTACTAAGCCCCAGCATTTT	CASSTTKPQHF
TRBV10-2	few	TRBJ1-5	.	TGCGCCAGCAGTGAAAGTCTAGGTCAGCCCCAGCATTTT	CASSESLGQPQHF
TRBV28	.	TRBJ2-3	.	TGTGCCAGCAGTACCCCAGGGTGGCCCAGGGGTTACACAGATACGCAGTATTTT	CASSTPGWPRGYTDTQYF
TRBV7-6	.	TRBJ1-2	.	TGTGCCAGCAGCTCCGCCGGTGGAGGAGACCCCTATGGCTACACCTTC	CASSSAGGGDPYGYTF
TRBV5-1	.	TRBJ2-2	.	TGCGCCAGCAGCTTGGGGGACACCTCGGTCGGGGAGCTGTTTTTT	CASSLGDTSVGELFF
TRBV15	.	TRBJ2-7	.	TGTGCCACCAGCAACGACAGGTCCTACGAGCAGTACTTC	CATSNDRSYEQYF
TRBV6-6	.	TRBJ1-2	.	TGTGCCAGCAGATCAGGGGCAAGGTTTTCTTATGGCTACACCTTC	CASRSGARFSYGYTF
TRBV5-1	.	TRBJ2-2	TRBD2	TGCGCCAGCACCAGCGGGAGTTACTCCGGGGAGCTGTTTTTT	CASTSGSYSGELFF
TRBV4-1	few	TRBJ2-5	.	TGCGCCAGCAGCCGAGTAAACAGGGTACAAGAGACCCAGTACTTC	CASSRVNRVQETQYF